The 28 T cell receptor beta chains listed next were all sequenced from one sample in a study of CD8 T cells in Susac syndrome (dated by TCRdb to about 2019). Library creation used the immunoSEQ multiplex PCR assay. RNA was extracted with the RNeasy kit and roughly 0.5 to 1 ug was reverse transcribed using random hexamers. TCRdb handled the public reads itself, with Q25 trimming in fastp and clone calling in MiXCR, and kept productive beta chains. Entries that share a CDR3 protein sequence are merged under the most common genes and DNA. In all, the sample holds some 250,000 distinct CDR3 sequences, and about 96% of those were seen once. The ten largest account for approximately 0.1% of the sample. The sequenced sample consisted of CD4+ T cells from PBMCs. Receptors originate from a human donor with Susac syndrome.

The rearrangement links TRBV30 to TRBJ1-3; possible D gene TRBD1, 5 bases. V was trimmed by 1 base and J by 0 bases, leaving 13 bases between them. The CDR3 loop spans 16 amino acids. The germline CDR1 and CDR2 sequences are GTSNPN and SVGIG (reference sequence). CDR3 protein: CAWSGDSTFSGNTIYF. The CDR3 DNA reads TGTGCCTGGAGTGGAGACAGTACTTTCTCTGGAAACACCATATATTTT.

The chain couples TRBV19 to TRBJ2-7; D remains unclear. The CDR3 runs 15 residues. Looked up from germline, CDR1 is LNHDA and CDR2 is SQIVND (reference sequence). V lost 5 bases, J lost 2 bases, and 16 bases lay in between. CDR3 region: CASSLSPHSPYEQYF. For the CDR3, the DNA is TGTGCCAGTAGTCTCTCGCCCCATTCTCCCTACGAGCAGTACTTC.

This clonotype was counted a single time. The V gene is TRBV7-3, the J gene TRBJ2-1, with D possibly being TRBD2 (5 bases). CDR3 length equals 16 residues. From germline, CDR1 is SGHTA and CDR2 FQGTGA. Between the trimmed V and J ends, which lost 5 bases and 0 bases, there was a span of 14 bases. CDR3 amino acids: CASSRSGISSYNEQFF. CDR3 sequence (DNA): TGTGCCAGCAGCCGTTCCGGGATCAGCTCCTACAATGAGCAGTTCTTC.

This chain uses TRBV4-2 with TRBJ1-5; D gene ambiguous. Germline-derived CDR1 and CDR2 are LGHNA and YNFKEQ. Trimming shortened V by 1 base and J by 0 bases, and 7 bases separated the two germline ends. This CDR3 contains 15 residues. The CDR3 DNA follows: TGTGCCAGCAGCCAAGGTGGCACTAGCAATCAGCCCCAGCATTTT. Protein sequence: CASSQGGTSNQPQHF.

This clonotype has only one observation. The gene calls are TRBV4-2 and TRBJ1-2; 7 bases are shared with TRBD1. The CDR3 runs 16 residues. CDR1 and CDR2 (germline): LGHNA, YNFKEQ. The V gene end was trimmed by 3 bases and the J gene end by 5 bases; junction bases not matched to a gene: 12. The CDR3 region is CASSQDPGQTFYGYTF. In DNA, the CDR3 is TGTGCCAGCAGCCAGGACCCGGGACAGACATTTTATGGCTACACCTTC.

The chain joins TRBV5-1 to TRBJ1-1; weak D call: TRBD1 (6 bases). Trimming took off 4 bases at V and 3 bases at J, with 13 bases between the two ends. The length of the CDR3 is 14 residues. CDR1 SGHRS and CDR2 YFSETQ come from the germline V gene. The CDR3 nucleotides are TGCGCCAGCAGCAGCGGACAGCAGGACACTGAAGCTTTCTTT. This sequence encodes CASSSGQQDTEAFF.

The chain employs TRBV10-1 and TRBJ1-2; D may be TRBD1 (5 bases). Deletions cut 4 bases from V and 6 bases from J, with 12 bases between. The CDR3 contains 13 residues. Germline CDR1 reads WNHNN; CDR2 reads SYGVQD (reference sequence). CDR3 in DNA: TGCGCCAGCAGTGTGAGGGGAGAGGATGGCTACACCTTC. Encoded protein: CASSVRGEDGYTF.

The V call is TRBV29-1, the J call TRBJ2-5; D is possibly TRBD1 (6 bases). V dropped 4 bases and J dropped 5 bases, with 14 bases sitting between them. There are 13 residues in the CDR3. From germline, CDR1 is SQVTM and CDR2 ANQGSEA. The CDR3 DNA reads as TGCAGCGTTGTATTCGGACAGTCGGAGACCCAGTACTTC. This gives the protein CSVVFGQSETQYF.

The V and J genes are TRBV15 and TRBJ2-6; 10 bases map to TRBD1. Germline V gives CDR1 LNHNV, CDR2 YYDKDF (reference sequence). J lost 4 bases, V lost 1 base, and 4 bases had no gene match. The CDR3 is made up of 17 amino acids. CDR3 protein: CATSRGDRGTGANVLTF. The CDR3 region has the DNA TGTGCCACCAGCAGAGGGGACAGGGGAACCGGGGCCAACGTCCTGACTTTC.

The chain joins TRBV20-1 to TRBJ1-1; weak D call: TRBD1 (5 bases). Germline V gene lookup returns CDR1 DFQATT and CDR2 SNEGSKA (reference sequence). V was shortened by 6 bases and J by 2 bases, with 16 bases between the two germline ends. The CDR3 is 14 amino acids. CDR3: CSALPGGTNTEAFF. The CDR3 DNA follows: TGCAGTGCACTCCCCGGGGGAACCAACACTGAAGCTTTCTTT.

The J gene is TRBJ2-7, the V gene TRBV15, with D possibly TRBD1 on 5 matching bases. Germline CDR1 reads LNHNV; CDR2 reads YYDKDF (reference sequence). V shed 2 bases and J shed 3 bases, with 17 bases lying between them. The CDR3 covers 16 residues. In DNA form, the CDR3 reads TGTGCCACCAGCAGATCCGCGACAGCCCGCCTCTACGAGCAGTACTTC. Its translation is CATSRSATARLYEQYF.

The chain has TRBV9 and TRBJ1-1, with 9 positions matching TRBD1. The CDR3 runs to 15 residues. Per the germline V gene, CDR1 is SGDLS and CDR2 is YYNGEE. J lost 4 bases, V lost 5 bases, and 9 bases had no gene match. The CDR3 nucleotides read TGTGCCAGCAGTATGACAGGGGGTGAAGGCACTGAAGCTTTCTTT. Residues: CASSMTGGEGTEAFF.

The chain is built from TRBV5-1 and TRBJ1-1, with a tentative D call TRBD1 (6 bases). V shed 0 bases and J shed 7 bases, with 25 bases lying between them. Germline loops: CDR1 SGHRS, CDR2 YFSETQ. The CDR3 is made up of 18 amino acids. The CDR3 region has the DNA TGCGCCAGCAGCTTGGTAGGAGGGGAGACAGGTCCTTCGGGTGAAGCTTTCTTT. Its protein product is CASSLVGGETGPSGEAFF.

The chain carries TRBV18 and TRBJ2-6; D possibly corresponds to TRBD1 (6 bases). V gave up 3 bases and J gave up 0 bases, with 6 bases separating them. Germline values: CDR1 KGHSH, CDR2 LQKENI. The CDR3 runs 15 residues. In DNA, the CDR3 is TGTGCCAGCTCACCGGACAGCTCTGGGGCCAACGTCCTGACTTTC. Translating gives CASSPDSSGANVLTF.

This clonotype was seen more than once but under ten times. The rearrangement links TRBV30 to TRBJ2-3; D is ambiguous. Trimming stripped 2 bases from V and 4 bases from J, with 10 bases between. Germline V gives CDR1 GTSNPN, CDR2 SVGIG (reference sequence). This CDR3 is 13 amino acids long. The CDR3, as DNA: TGTGCCTGGAGTCCAGGTGGCGCAGATACGCAGTATTTT. Protein: CAWSPGGADTQYF.

This chain uses TRBV30 with TRBJ2-7; 8 bases are a match to TRBD1. CDR3 length equals 14 residues. The germline V gene encodes CDR1 GTSNPN and CDR2 SVGIG (reference sequence). J lost 2 bases, V lost 4 bases, and 7 bases had no gene match. The CDR3 loop is CAWNWDRWPYEQYF. In DNA, the CDR3 is TGTGCCTGGAATTGGGACAGGTGGCCCTACGAGCAGTACTTC.

The V call is TRBV5-1, the J call TRBJ1-5; TRBD1 matches 10 bases. Per the germline V gene, CDR1 is SGHRS and CDR2 is YFSETQ. Germline trimming cut 4 bases from V and 5 bases from J; bases unmatched to any gene: 3. This CDR3 is 14 amino acids long. CDR3: CASSHGQGDQPQHF. CDR3 nucleotides: TGCGCCAGCAGCCATGGACAGGGGGATCAGCCCCAGCATTTT.

A single count supports this clonotype. The CDR3 region is CAWSKTAGAFF. In nucleotides, the CDR3 is TGTGCCTGGAGTAAGACAGCCGGAGCTTTCTTT. This chain connects TRBV30 to TRBJ1-1, with TRBD1 as a possible D gene (5 bases). This CDR3 has 11 residues. V shed 2 bases and J shed 10 bases, with 11 bases lying between them. Looked up from germline, CDR1 is GTSNPN and CDR2 is SVGIG (reference sequence).

J is TRBJ2-1 and V is TRBV27; TRBD2 aligns across 7 bases. This CDR3 spans 17 amino acids. Germline assignment: CDR1 MNHEY and CDR2 SMNVEV (reference sequence). J gave up 4 bases and V 8 bases, and 17 bases lay outside the gene matches. The CDR3 nucleotides are TGTGCCAGCGGAAGGACCAGTGGGCGCGGGGGTTACAATGAGCAGTTCTTC. Translating gives CASGRTSGRGGYNEQFF.

A note on this clonotype: The junction and the germline gene differ at one end; a read error may be behind it. V usage is TRBV6-1 and J usage is TRBJ2-5, with 7 bases that match TRBD2. CDR1 is MNHNS and CDR2 is SASEGT in the germline V gene. CDR3 size: 14 residues. In nucleotides, the CDR3 is TGTGCCAGCAGCGAAGCGGGACTCGGAGAGACCCAGTACTTC. It codes for CASSEAGLGETQYF.

The chain is built from TRBV6-2 or TRBV6-3 and TRBJ1-5; D call uncertain. Trimming cost V 5 bases and J 5 bases, with 7 bases left between them. The CDR3 has 12 residues. Germline V lookup: CDR1 MNHEY, CDR2 SVGEGT. For the CDR3, the DNA is TGTGCCAGCAGTAAAGGGTATCAGCCCCAGCATTTT. Its protein is CASSKGYQPQHF.

V and J are TRBV20-1 and TRBJ2-5; the D gene could be TRBD1 or TRBD2 (6 bases each). Germline CDR1 and CDR2: DFQATT and SNEGSKA (reference sequence). The CDR3 consists of 12 residues. The chain's CDR3 is CRPSRGGETQYF. DNA of the CDR3: TGCAGGCCATCAAGAGGGGGGGAGACCCAGTACTTC.

The chain combines TRBV18 with TRBJ2-3; D possibly corresponds to TRBD2 (5 bases). This CDR3 region has 13 residues. V was clipped by 5 bases and J by 2 bases, with 8 bases between them. Germline-derived CDR1 and CDR2 are KGHSH and LQKENI. The CDR3 reads CASSWTHTDTQYF. The CDR3, as DNA: TGTGCCAGCTCATGGACTCACACAGATACGCAGTATTTT.

The chain couples TRBV5-1 to TRBJ2-7; 7 bases fit TRBD1. The CDR3 is made up of 17 amino acids. The germline V gene has CDR1 SGHRS and CDR2 YFSETQ. The ends lost 0 bases at V and 1 base at J; junction bases unmatched: 10. The CDR3 loop is CASSLAQGGSGSYEQYF. CDR3 coding DNA: TGCGCCAGCAGCTTGGCCCAAGGGGGCTCGGGATCCTACGAGCAGTACTTC.

This chain connects TRBV10-3 to TRBJ1-1; D possibly corresponds to TRBD1 (5 bases). Germline V gives CDR1 ENHRY, CDR2 SYGVKD. The V and J ends lost 6 bases and 8 bases respectively, with 13 bases between them. The CDR3 consists of 12 residues. CDR3 DNA: TGTGCCATCAGCTACACAAACAGGGAAGCTTTCTTT. As protein: CAISYTNREAFF.

The chain joins TRBV2 to TRBJ1-5; no firm D call. The germline V and J ends were trimmed by 5 bases and 5 bases, with 13 bases remaining between them. The CDR3 consists of 14 residues. Per germline, CDR1 SNHLY and CDR2 FYNNEI. Here the CDR3 DNA reads TGTGCCAGCAGTACGCGATTCAGCCATCAGCCCCAGCATTTT. It is translated as CASSTRFSHQPQHF.

This rearrangement joins TRBV30 to TRBJ1-1; a possible D gene is TRBD1 (6 bases). CDR3 length: 13 amino acids. Trimming cost V 5 bases and J 5 bases, with 15 bases left between them. Germline assignment: CDR1 GTSNPN and CDR2 SVGIG (reference sequence). CDR3 loop: CAWETQGRTEAFF. The CDR3 bases are TGTGCCTGGGAAACCCAGGGGAGGACTGAAGCTTTCTTT. Using reference TRBV30 and TRBJ1-1 for the parts outside the CDR3, the full variable domain is SQTIHQWPATLVQPVGSPLSLECTVEGTSNPNLYWYRQAAGRGLQLLFYSVGIGQISSEVPQNLSASRPQDRQFILSSKKLLLSDSGFYLCAWETQGRTEAFFGQGTRLTVV.

Here the CDR3 DNA reads TGTGCCAGTAGTCCCGACTCGGTAGCCGCTGGTCATACGCAGTATTTT. As protein: CASSPDSVAAGHTQYF. This chain connects TRBV19 to TRBJ2-3; D gene ambiguous. The length of the CDR3 is 16 residues. Germline V lookup: CDR1 LNHDA, CDR2 SQIVND (reference sequence). Deletions cut 5 bases from V and 7 bases from J, with 22 bases between.